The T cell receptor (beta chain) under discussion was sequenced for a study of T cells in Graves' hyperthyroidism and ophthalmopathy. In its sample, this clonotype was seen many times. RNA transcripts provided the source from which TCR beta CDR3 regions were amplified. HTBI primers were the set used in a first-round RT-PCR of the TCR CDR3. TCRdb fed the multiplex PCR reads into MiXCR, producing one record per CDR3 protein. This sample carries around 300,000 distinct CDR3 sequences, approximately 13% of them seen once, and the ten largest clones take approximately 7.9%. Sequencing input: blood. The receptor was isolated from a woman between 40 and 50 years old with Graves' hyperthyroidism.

This CDR3 is CASSLELAGDVDTQYF. The CDR3 DNA is TGCGCCAGCAGCTTGGAACTAGCGGGAGACGTCGATACGCAGTATTTT. This sequence joins TRBV5-1 and TRBJ2-3; 11 bases match TRBD2. The CDR3 is 16 amino acids. J lost 6 bases, V lost 0 bases, and 6 bases had no gene match. CDR1 and CDR2 (germline): SGHRS, YFSETQ.